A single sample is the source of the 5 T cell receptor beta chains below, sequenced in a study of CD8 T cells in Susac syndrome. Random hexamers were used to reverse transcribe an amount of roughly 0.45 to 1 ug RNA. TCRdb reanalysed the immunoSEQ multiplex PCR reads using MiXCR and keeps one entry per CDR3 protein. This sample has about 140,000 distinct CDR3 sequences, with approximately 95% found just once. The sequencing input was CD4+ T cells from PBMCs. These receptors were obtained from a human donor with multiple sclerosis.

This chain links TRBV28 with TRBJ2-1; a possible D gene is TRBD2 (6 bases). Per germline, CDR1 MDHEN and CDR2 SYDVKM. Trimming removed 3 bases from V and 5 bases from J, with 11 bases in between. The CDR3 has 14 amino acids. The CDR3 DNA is TGTGCCAGCAGTTTCGGGACTTCCAACAATGAGCAGTTCTTC. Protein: CASSFGTSNNEQFF.

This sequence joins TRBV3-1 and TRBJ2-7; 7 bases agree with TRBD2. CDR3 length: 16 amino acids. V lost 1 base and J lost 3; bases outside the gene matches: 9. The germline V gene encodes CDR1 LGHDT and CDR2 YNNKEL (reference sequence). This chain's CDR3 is CASSQVGLAADYEQYF. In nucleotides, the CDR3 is TGTGCCAGCAGCCAAGTTGGGCTAGCGGCGGACTACGAGCAGTACTTC.

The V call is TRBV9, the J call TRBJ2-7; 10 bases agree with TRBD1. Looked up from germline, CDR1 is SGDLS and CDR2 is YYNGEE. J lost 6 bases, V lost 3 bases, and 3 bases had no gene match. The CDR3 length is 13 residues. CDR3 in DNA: TGTGCCAGCAGCGAGGGACAGGGGAGCGAGCAGTACTTC. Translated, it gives CASSEGQGSEQYF. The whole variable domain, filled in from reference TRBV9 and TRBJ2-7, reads DSGVTQTPKHLITATGQRVTLRCSPRSGDLSVYWYQQSLDQGLQFLIQYYNGEERAKGNILERFSAQQFPDLHSELNLSSLELGDSALYFCASSEGQGSEQYFGPGTRLTVT.

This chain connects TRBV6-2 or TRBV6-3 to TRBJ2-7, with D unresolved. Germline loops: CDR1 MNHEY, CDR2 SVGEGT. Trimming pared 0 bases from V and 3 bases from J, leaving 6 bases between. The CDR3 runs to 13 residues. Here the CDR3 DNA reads TGTGCCAGCAGTTACTCTGGCCTCTACGAGCAGTACTTC. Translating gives CASSYSGLYEQYF.

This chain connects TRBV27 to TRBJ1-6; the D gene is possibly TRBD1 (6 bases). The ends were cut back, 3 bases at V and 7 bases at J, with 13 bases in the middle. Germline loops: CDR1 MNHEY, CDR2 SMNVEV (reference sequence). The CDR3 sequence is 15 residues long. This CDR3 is CASSLMGARNSPLHF. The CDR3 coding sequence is TGTGCCAGCAGTTTGATGGGGGCTCGAAATTCACCCCTCCACTTT.